These 21 T cell receptor beta chains originate from one sample sequenced in a study of T cells expressing NK-cell markers. TCRdb reworked the 5' RACE reads into one entry per CDR3 protein, no DNA. This sample contains 25,000 to 35,000 distinct CDR3 sequences. The sequenced material came from blood T cells: a sorted CD56 or NKG2C T cell subset, CD4+ or CD8+ T cells, or bulk PBMC T cells (not recorded which). Source of these receptors: a woman between 18 and 70 years old in good health.

V and J are TRBV13 and TRBJ2-1; the D call of TRBD2 rests on TCRdb alone, since no DNA is present to check it. The CDR3 runs to 15 residues. Germline-derived CDR1 and CDR2 are PRHDT and FYEKMQ (reference sequence). The chain's CDR3 is CASSPPSGNNNEQFF.

V is TRBV10-3 and J is TRBJ1-1; the D gene TCRdb calls, TRBD1, cannot be checked with no DNA. Germline-derived CDR1 and CDR2 are ENHRY and SYGVKD. The CDR3 loop spans 13 amino acids. The CDR3 spells CAIRILGGTEAFF.

The gene calls are TRBV15 and TRBJ1-1. The CDR3 length is 15 residues. The germline V gene encodes CDR1 LNHNV and CDR2 YYDKDF (reference sequence). The CDR3: CATSRDWGGNTEAFF.

The chain has TRBV4-1 and TRBJ2-5. This CDR3 is built from 13 residues. Germline lookup yields CDR1 MGHRA and CDR2 YSYEKL. CDR3 sequence reads: CASSVRLEETQYF.

The rearrangement joins TRBV2 to TRBJ2-7. CDR3 length: 15 residues. Germline values: CDR1 SNHLY, CDR2 FYNNEI. The CDR3 loop reads CASTRTDSSSYEQYF. Variable domain in full (rest from reference TRBV2 and TRBJ2-7): EPEVTQTPSHQVTQMGQEVILRCVPISNHLYFYWYRQILGQKVEFLVSFYNNEISEKSEIFDDQFSVERPDGSNFTLKIRSTKLEDSAMYFCASTRTDSSSYEQYFGPGTRLTVT.

The chain links TRBV3-1 to TRBJ2-3; with no DNA, the TCRdb D assignment of TRBD2 cannot be verified. CDR1 is LGHDT and CDR2 is YNNKEL in the germline V gene (reference sequence). The CDR3 has 20 amino acids. The CDR3 loop reads CASSQDLALAGGTHPDTQYF.

The chain couples TRBV3-1 to TRBJ2-5; checking the TCRdb D call of TRBD2 is not possible without DNA. In germline, CDR1 is LGHDT, CDR2 YNNKEL (reference sequence). The CDR3 is 18 residues long. CDR3 loop: CASSQLLTSGREEETQYF.

The chain uses TRBV7-6 and TRBJ2-1; lacking DNA, the TRBD1 call made by TCRdb goes unchecked. The CDR3 sequence is 15 residues long. Germline V gene lookup returns CDR1 SGHVS and CDR2 FNYEAQ. CDR3 region: CASSPPGGPNNEQFF.

The rearrangement links TRBV14 to TRBJ2-4; the D gene TCRdb calls, TRBD2, cannot be checked with no DNA. The CDR3 contains 16 residues. Looked up from germline, CDR1 is SGHDN and CDR2 is FVKESK. Here the CDR3 reads CASSQASGRAKNIQYF.

The chain links TRBV7-6 to TRBJ2-1; the D gene TCRdb calls, TRBD2, cannot be checked with no DNA. The germline V gene has CDR1 SGHVS and CDR2 FNYEAQ. CDR3 length: 16 amino acids. CDR3 sequence reads: CASSSNSGSSYNEQFF.

The chain combines TRBV12-3 or TRBV12-4 with TRBJ2-1; TCRdb's D gene call, TRBD1, goes unchecked for lack of DNA. This CDR3 has 13 residues. CDR3 amino acids: CATRPLGNNEQFF.

The rearrangement uses TRBV19 and TRBJ1-1; TCRdb reports TRBD1, a call that lacks DNA to check it against. The CDR3 is 17 amino acids. Germline CDR1 reads LNHDA; CDR2 reads SQIVND (reference sequence). CDR3: CASSIAVSMGVGTEAFF.

The chain joins TRBV15 to TRBJ1-2; TCRdb returns TRBD1, unconfirmable since there is no DNA. This CDR3 spans 13 amino acids. Germline V gene lookup returns CDR1 LNHNV and CDR2 YYDKDF (reference sequence). CDR3 amino acids: CATADRGGDGYTF.

This sequence joins TRBV25-1 and TRBJ1-2; TCRdb picks TRBD1, but there is no DNA to check that call. The CDR3 is made up of 15 amino acids. Germline CDR1 MGHDK, CDR2 SYGVNS. CDR3 loop: CASSEGTARGYGYTF.

The chain carries TRBV9 and TRBJ2-1; with no DNA, the TCRdb D assignment of TRBD1 cannot be verified. The germline V gene has CDR1 SGDLS and CDR2 YYNGEE. The CDR3 length is 15 residues. The CDR3 here is CASTPGGSSYNEQFF.

The chain employs TRBV4-1 and TRBJ2-7; absent DNA, TCRdb's TRBD1 call cannot be checked. The germline V gene has CDR1 MGHRA and CDR2 YSYEKL. The CDR3 has 15 amino acids. The CDR3 here is CASSQDWQGADEQYF.

The chain combines TRBV12-3 or TRBV12-4 with TRBJ2-1; the D gene TCRdb calls, TRBD2, cannot be checked with no DNA. This CDR3 has 15 residues. The CDR3 sequence is CASSPFTEAYNEQFF.

V usage is TRBV2 and J usage is TRBJ2-1; the TCRdb D gene call, TRBD1, has no DNA to confirm it. Per the germline V gene, CDR1 is SNHLY and CDR2 is FYNNEI. The CDR3 covers 14 residues. CDR3 amino acids: CASSLRGPYNEQFF.

The CDR3 loop is CASILQGAENTGELFF. V is TRBV6-2 or TRBV6-3 and J is TRBJ2-2; TCRdb returns TRBD1, unconfirmable since there is no DNA. The CDR3 consists of 16 residues. Germline assignment: CDR1 MNHEY and CDR2 SVGEGT.

The chain links TRBV12-3 or TRBV12-4 to TRBJ1-5; without DNA, the TCRdb call of TRBD1 cannot be checked. The CDR3 has 15 amino acids. The CDR3 sequence is CASSLGGAAGQPQHF.

The chain recombines TRBV4-1 with TRBJ2-5; TCRdb picks TRBD1, but there is no DNA to check that call. This CDR3 has 17 amino acids. Germline V lookup: CDR1 MGHRA, CDR2 YSYEKL. The CDR3 protein is CASSPRTGGSRQETQYF.